Listed here is a single T cell receptor (beta chain). Its antigen is not known. The data were obtained in a study of yellow fever vaccine responses in identical twins. General study results and limits: A vaccine T cell response that seemed partly convergent and partly personalized was reported in twins.

The CDR3 runs to 14 residues. V lost 4 bases to trimming and J lost 7 bases, with 14 bases between them. In germline, CDR1 is MGHRA, CDR2 YSYEKL. One entry per CDR3 protein, called by TCRdb with MiXCR from the RT-PCR reads. The sample records fewer than 5,000 distinct CDR3 sequences, under 85% being singletons. The sample in question was T cells from blood (PBMCs), unsorted or a sorted subset (not recorded which), obtained before or after yellow fever vaccination (not recorded which). The V call is TRBV4-1, the J call TRBJ2-1; D gene uncertain. The receptor comes from a young woman who received the yellow fever vaccine. DNA of the CDR3: TGCGCCAGCAGCCCAGGACCGGAAGTGAATGAGCAGTTCTTC. As protein: CASSPGPEVNEQFF.